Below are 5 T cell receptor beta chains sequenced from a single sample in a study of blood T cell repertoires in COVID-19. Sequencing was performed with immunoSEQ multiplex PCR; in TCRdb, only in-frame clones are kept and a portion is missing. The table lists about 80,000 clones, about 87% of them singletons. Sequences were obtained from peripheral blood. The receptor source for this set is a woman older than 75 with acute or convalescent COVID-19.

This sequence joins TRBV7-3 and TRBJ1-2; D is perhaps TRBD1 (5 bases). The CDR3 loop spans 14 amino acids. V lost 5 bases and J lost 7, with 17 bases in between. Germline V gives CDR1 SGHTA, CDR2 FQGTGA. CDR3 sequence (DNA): TGTGCCAGCAGCCCACAAGCCCAGGGTTCTGGCTACACCTTC. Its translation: CASSPQAQGSGYTF. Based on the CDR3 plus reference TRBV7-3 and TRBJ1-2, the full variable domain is GAGVSQTPSNKVTEKGKYVELRCDPISGHTALYWYRQSLGQGPEFLIYFQGTGAADDSGLPNDRFFAVRPEGSVSTLKIQRTERGDSAVYLCASSPQAQGSGYTFGSGTRLTVV.

DNA of the CDR3: TGTGCCAGCAGCTTAATGCCGACTAGCGGGGTACTGAGCTCCTACAATGAGCAGTTCTTC. Its translation is CASSLMPTSGVLSSYNEQFF. The chain links TRBV7-6 to TRBJ2-1; 11 bases match TRBD2. V lost 2 bases, J lost 0 bases, and 12 bases stayed unmatched. Germline loops: CDR1 SGHVS, CDR2 FNYEAQ. There are 20 residues in the CDR3.

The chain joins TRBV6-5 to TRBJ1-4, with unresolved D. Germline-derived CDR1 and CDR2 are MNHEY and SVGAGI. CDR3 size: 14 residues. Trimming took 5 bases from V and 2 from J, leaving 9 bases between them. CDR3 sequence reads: CASSRHQTNEKLFF. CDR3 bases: TGTGCCAGCAGTCGACATCAGACTAATGAAAAACTGTTTTTT.

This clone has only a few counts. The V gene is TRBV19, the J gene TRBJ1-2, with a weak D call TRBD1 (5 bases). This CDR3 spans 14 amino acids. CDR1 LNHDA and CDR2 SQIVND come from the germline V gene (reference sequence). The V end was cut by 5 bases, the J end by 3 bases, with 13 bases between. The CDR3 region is CASSRGAGDYGYTF. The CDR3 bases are TGTGCCAGTAGTCGCGGGGCCGGGGACTATGGCTACACCTTC.

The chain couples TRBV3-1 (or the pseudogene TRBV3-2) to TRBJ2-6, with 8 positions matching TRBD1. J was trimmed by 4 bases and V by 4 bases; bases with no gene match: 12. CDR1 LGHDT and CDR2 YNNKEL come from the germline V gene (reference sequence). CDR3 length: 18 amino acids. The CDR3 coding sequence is TGTGCCAGCAGCCCCTGGACAGGGAGTCTAGTAGGGGCCAACGTCCTGACTTTC. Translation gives CASSPWTGSLVGANVLTF.